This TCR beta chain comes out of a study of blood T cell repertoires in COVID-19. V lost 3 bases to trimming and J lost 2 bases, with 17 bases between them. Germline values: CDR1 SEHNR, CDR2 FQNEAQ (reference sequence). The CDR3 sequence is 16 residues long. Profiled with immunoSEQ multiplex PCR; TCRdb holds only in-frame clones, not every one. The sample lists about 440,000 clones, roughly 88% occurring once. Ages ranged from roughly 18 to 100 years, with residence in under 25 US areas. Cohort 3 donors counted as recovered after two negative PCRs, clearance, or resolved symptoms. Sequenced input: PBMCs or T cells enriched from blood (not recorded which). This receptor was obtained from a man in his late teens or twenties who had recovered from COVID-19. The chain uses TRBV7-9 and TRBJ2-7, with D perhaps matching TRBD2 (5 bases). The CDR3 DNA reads TGTGCCAGCAGCTTTCTAGCAGAGGGAGATCCCTACGAGCAGTACTTC. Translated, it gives CASSFLAEGDPYEQYF.